The clone carrying this T cell receptor beta chain occurred a few times. This sample is part of a study of identical twins. Each CDR3 protein is one row after TCRdb ran MiXCR on the 5' RACE reads. The profile shows hundreds of thousands of distinct CDR3 sequences, 18% of them singletons. The CDR3 is 13 amino acids. Trimming took off 5 bases at V and 2 bases at J, with 10 bases between the two ends. Germline V lookup: CDR1 LGHNT, CDR2 FRNRAP. This same sample was also taken into another study, of T cells expressing NK-cell markers. That paper adds: Sorted CD3+CD56+NKG2C+, CD3+CD56+NKG2C- and CD3+CD56-NKG2C+ T cells provided the TCR beta repertoires.

The specimen sequenced was PBMCs. The source of this sequence is a woman aged 18 to 35 in good health. The chain carries TRBV12-5 and TRBJ2-7; no clear D. CDR3 sequence: CASGPPWPYEQYF. CDR3 coding DNA: TGTGCTAGTGGTCCTCCGTGGCCCTACGAGCAGTACTTC.